Listed here are 25 T cell receptor beta chains from one sample, sequenced in a study of cytomegalovirus exposure and HLA in healthy donors. This PCR relied on a set of 60 Vbeta primers and 13 Jbeta primers. Repertoires were generated with immunoSEQ multiplex PCR, while TCRdb's copy carries only in-frame clones and drops some. Its table lists approximately 75,000 clones. Sequenced: PBMCs. Receptors originate from a boy younger than 18 in good health and CMV-seronegative.

The chain carries TRBV19 and TRBJ1-1, with D perhaps TRBD1 (5 bases). In germline, CDR1 is LNHDA, CDR2 SQIVND (reference sequence). V gave up 5 bases and J gave up 1 base, with 8 bases separating them. This CDR3 region has 13 residues. CDR3 DNA sequence: TGTGCCAGTAGTTATACAGGGAACACTGAAGCTTTCTTT. Translating gives CASSYTGNTEAFF.

This sequence joins TRBV9 and TRBJ2-6; TRBD2 might be the D (5 bases). Trimming pared 3 bases from V and 1 base from J, leaving 11 bases between. Germline V gene sequence: CDR1 SGDLS, CDR2 YYNGEE. This CDR3 comprises 16 residues. For the CDR3, the DNA is TGTGCCAGCAGCGCCGGCGGGCTATCTGGGGCCAACGTCCTGACTTTC. It translates to CASSAGGLSGANVLTF.

This rearrangement joins TRBV7-9 to TRBJ2-7, with D perhaps matching TRBD2 (5 bases). Looked up from germline, CDR1 is SEHNR and CDR2 is FQNEAQ (reference sequence). The V and J ends lost 2 bases and 1 base respectively, with 24 bases between them. The CDR3 loop spans 19 amino acids. CDR3 nucleotide sequence: TGTGCCAGCAGCTTATCGGCTAAGATAGCGACCAGTATATCCTACGAGCAGTACTTC. This encodes CASSLSAKIATSISYEQYF.

The chain joins TRBV2 to TRBJ2-7; 9 nucleotides align to TRBD1. CDR1 and CDR2 from the germline V gene are SNHLY and FYNNEI. The junction had 4 bases not matched to a gene; V was cut back by 8 bases and J by 2 bases. The CDR3 contains 13 residues. In DNA, the CDR3 is TGTGCCAGCCAGGGACAGGGACCCTACGAGCAGTACTTC. Translation: CASQGQGPYEQYF.

The chain's CDR3 is CASSLEGTVNEKLFF. In DNA, the CDR3 is TGTGCCAGCAGCTTAGAGGGGACAGTGAATGAAAAACTGTTTTTT. V and J are TRBV7-9 and TRBJ1-4, with TRBD1 matching 7 bases. V trimming: 1 base; J trimming: 5 bases; junction bases outside the gene matches: 4. CDR1 and CDR2 from the germline V gene are SEHNR and FQNEAQ (reference sequence). CDR3 size: 15 residues.

The chain has TRBV4-2 and TRBJ1-4; TRBD1 matches at 7 bases. From germline, CDR1 is LGHNA and CDR2 YNFKEQ. The ends lost 6 bases at V and 5 bases at J; junction bases unmatched: 9. This CDR3 comprises 15 residues. The CDR3 sequence: CASRERQGSNEKLFF. The CDR3, as DNA: TGTGCCAGCAGGGAGAGACAGGGCTCGAATGAAAAACTGTTTTTT.

V and J are TRBV5-6 and TRBJ2-1; TRBD2 matches at 11 bases. The CDR3 has 18 residues. CDR1 and CDR2 (germline): SGHDT, YYEEEE. With 3 bases clipped from V and 0 bases from J, the junction kept 8 bases outside the gene matches. The CDR3 bases are TGTGCCAGCAGCTGGGGGGGACTAGCGGTCCTCTCCTACAATGAGCAGTTCTTC. Protein sequence: CASSWGGLAVLSYNEQFF.

V usage is TRBV6-5 and J usage is TRBJ2-7, with a weak D call TRBD1 (5 bases). V lost 2 bases and J 2 bases, leaving 13 bases between the germline ends. Germline V CDR1 and CDR2: MNHEY, SVGAGI. The length of the CDR3 is 15 residues. The CDR3 nucleotides read TGTGCCAGCAGTTACCGCCCTGACAGACCCTACGAGCAGTACTTC. Translation: CASSYRPDRPYEQYF.

The V call is TRBV30, the J call TRBJ2-7; 7 positions agree with TRBD1. With 2 bases clipped from V and 2 bases from J, the junction kept 3 bases outside the gene matches. CDR3 length equals 13 residues. Germline V gives CDR1 GTSNPN, CDR2 SVGIG (reference sequence). CDR3 DNA sequence: TGTGCCTGGAGTCCGGGGACAGCCTACGAGCAGTACTTC. This codes for CAWSPGTAYEQYF.

J is TRBJ2-7 and V is TRBV7-9, with a weak D call TRBD1 (6 bases). The CDR3 has 14 residues. Germline values: CDR1 SEHNR, CDR2 FQNEAQ (reference sequence). V gave up 5 bases and J gave up 3 bases, with 14 bases separating them. The CDR3 DNA reads TGTGCCAGCAGCCCGACCAGGGGAGTCTACGAGCAGTACTTC. Translated, it gives CASSPTRGVYEQYF.

The rearrangement links TRBV13 to TRBJ1-1; 10 nucleotides line up with TRBD1. The trim removed 5 bases at V and 5 bases at J, leaving 11 bases unmatched. The CDR3 runs 16 residues. Germline V gene lookup returns CDR1 PRHDT and CDR2 FYEKMQ (reference sequence). Here the CDR3 reads CASSTIWDRGDTEAFF. Here the CDR3 DNA reads TGTGCCAGCAGCACGATCTGGGACAGGGGAGATACTGAAGCTTTCTTT.

J is TRBJ2-7 and V is TRBV7-8; 9 bases are a match to TRBD1. CDR1 and CDR2 from the germline V gene are SGHVS and FQNEAQ. Trimming took 1 base from V and 2 from J; bases not matched to a gene: 6. The CDR3 is 16 amino acids. This chain's CDR3 is CASSLGGQGFPYEQYF. CDR3 nucleotide sequence: TGTGCCAGCAGCTTAGGAGGACAGGGGTTCCCCTACGAGCAGTACTTC.

The V call is TRBV7-6, the J call TRBJ1-4; 9 nucleotides agree with TRBD1. The junction had 3 bases not matched to a gene; V was cut back by 1 base and J by 6 bases. Germline loops: CDR1 SGHVS, CDR2 FNYEAQ. This CDR3 contains 15 residues. The CDR3 region has the DNA TGTGCCAGCAGCTTAGAACAGGGGGCGGATGAAAAACTGTTTTTT. Residues: CASSLEQGADEKLFF.

The V call is TRBV13, the J call TRBJ2-1; 8 nucleotides match TRBD2. CDR1 is PRHDT and CDR2 is FYEKMQ in the germline V gene (reference sequence). The CDR3 runs 15 residues. The trim removed 6 bases at V and 4 bases at J, leaving 8 bases unmatched. As DNA, the CDR3 is TGTGCCAGCAGTCCGGGACTAGGGGCTTACAATGAGCAGTTCTTC. Its protein is CASSPGLGAYNEQFF.

This chain joins TRBV14 and TRBJ2-5; 8 bases match TRBD2. The CDR3 sequence is 17 residues long. V was pared by 0 bases and J by 7 bases, with 13 bases of the junction left unmatched. Germline V gives CDR1 SGHDN, CDR2 FVKESK. The CDR3 region is CASSQDLSSGSYGTQYF. DNA for the CDR3: TGTGCCAGCAGCCAAGATTTGTCAAGCGGGAGTTACGGGACCCAGTACTTC.

This chain joins TRBV5-1 and TRBJ2-3, with D possibly TRBD2 on 5 matching bases. Trimming pared 4 bases from V and 2 bases from J, leaving 14 bases between. The CDR3 runs 15 residues. CDR1 SGHRS and CDR2 YFSETQ come from the germline V gene. Here the CDR3 reads CASSVDPRDTDTQYF. CDR3 nucleotide sequence: TGCGCCAGCAGCGTCGACCCCCGGGACACAGATACGCAGTATTTT.

The chain joins TRBV19 to TRBJ1-1; a possible D gene is TRBD1 (6 bases). Germline CDR1 reads LNHDA; CDR2 reads SQIVND (reference sequence). The CDR3 has 14 amino acids. The V gene lost 5 bases and the J gene lost 2 bases, with 12 bases spanning the gap. The CDR3 spells CASSYRDTNTEAFF. For the CDR3, the DNA is TGTGCCAGTAGTTATCGGGACACTAACACTGAAGCTTTCTTT. Full variable domain (outside the CDR3, taken from reference TRBV19 and TRBJ1-1): DGGITQSPKYLFRKEGQNVTLSCEQNLNHDAMYWYRQDPGQGLRLIYYSQIVNDFQKGDIAEGYSVSREKKESFPLTVTSAQKNPTAFYLCASSYRDTNTEAFFGQGTRLTVV.

The V gene is TRBV18, the J gene TRBJ1-2, with 8 bases lining up with TRBD1. Germline V lookup: CDR1 KGHSH, CDR2 LQKENI. Trimming took 2 bases from V and 4 from J; bases not matched to a gene: 3. The CDR3 length is 14 residues. DNA for the CDR3: TGTGCCAGCTCACCAAGGGGACAGGCCTATGGCTACACCTTC. It is translated as CASSPRGQAYGYTF.

The gene calls are TRBV6-1 and TRBJ1-3; the D is unclear. The germline V gene encodes CDR1 MNHNS and CDR2 SASEGT. The CDR3 spans 16 residues. Between the trimmed V and J ends, which lost 1 base and 1 base, there was a span of 11 bases. CDR3 nucleotide sequence: TGTGCCAGCAGTGAAGGAATCAGAGGGTCTGGAAACACCATATATTTT. The encoded protein is CASSEGIRGSGNTIYF.

The V call is TRBV9, the J call TRBJ2-7; 9 bases match TRBD1. Germline V CDR1 and CDR2: SGDLS, YYNGEE. This CDR3 region has 17 residues. Trimming at V came to 5 bases and at J to 1 base, leaving 13 bases not matched to a gene. CDR3 bases: TGTGCCAGCAGTGACCCAACCTCGGACAGGGGATCCTACGAGCAGTACTTC. Encoded protein: CASSDPTSDRGSYEQYF.

V is TRBV18 and J is TRBJ2-5, with TRBD1 identical over 8 bases. V shed 6 bases, J shed 5 bases, and the junction held 11 bases outside the gene matches. This CDR3 is built from 15 residues. Germline V gene data show CDR1 as KGHSH and CDR2 as LQKENI. The DNA for the CDR3 is TGTGCCAGCTCTCAGGACAGGGCGTTTAGGGAGACCCAGTACTTC. Residues: CASSQDRAFRETQYF. Variable domain in full (rest from reference TRBV18 and TRBJ2-5): NAGVMQNPRHLVRRRGQEARLRCSPMKGHSHVYWYRQLPEEGLKFMVYLQKENIIDESGMPKERFSAEFPKEGPSILRIQQVVRGDSAAYFCASSQDRAFRETQYFGPGTRLLVL.

The chain couples TRBV7-6 to TRBJ2-7, with 7 bases fitting TRBD1. Looked up from germline, CDR1 is SGHVS and CDR2 is FNYEAQ. The CDR3 contains 15 residues. Trimming removed 4 bases from V and 2 bases from J; junction bases left unmatched: 8. CDR3 in amino acids: CASSSSTGTAYEQYF. CDR3 nucleotides: TGTGCCAGCAGCTCTTCTACCGGGACAGCCTACGAGCAGTACTTC.

The chain combines TRBV7-2 with TRBJ2-4, with 7 positions matching TRBD1. Germline V gene lookup returns CDR1 SGHTA and CDR2 FQGNSA. The trim removed 1 base at V and 7 bases at J, leaving 7 bases unmatched. The CDR3 consists of 15 residues. Written as DNA, the CDR3 is TGTGCCAGCAGCTTAGTGCCAGGGGGAGAGAACATTCAGTACTTC. This codes for CASSLVPGGENIQYF.

The chain combines TRBV4-2 with TRBJ2-3, with 7 bases aligning to TRBD2. Losses at the gene ends were 2 bases for V and 0 bases for J; bases not matched to a gene: 14. Germline assignment: CDR1 LGHNA and CDR2 YNFKEQ. The CDR3 covers 19 residues. Here the CDR3 reads CASSQSAWTSTTSTDTQYF. In DNA, the CDR3 is TGTGCCAGCAGCCAAAGTGCCTGGACTAGTACTACTAGCACAGATACGCAGTATTTT.

This chain joins TRBV6-4 and TRBJ2-3; 12 bases are shared with TRBD2. CDR1 is MRHNA, CDR2 SNTAGT, per germline. V shed 6 bases and J 3 bases; nucleotides not matched to a gene: 7. The CDR3 extends over 16 amino acids. CDR3 sequence reads: CASSELAGGPTDTQYF. DNA of the CDR3: TGTGCCAGCAGCGAGCTAGCGGGAGGGCCGACAGATACGCAGTATTTT.